This T cell receptor beta chain stems from a study of human T cells and chemical hapten exposure. Study-level information: Upper-back patches of 0.01% DPC were read at 6 days.

Germline V gene data show CDR1 as SGHDN and CDR2 as FVKESK. V gave up 5 bases and J gave up 2 bases; unmatched junction bases: 3. CDR3 length: 16 residues. TCRdb redid the calling of the RACE reads with MiXCR, one entry per CDR3 protein. The data hold 11,000 to 15,000 distinct CDR3 sequences, with around 15% observed a single time. By frequency in the sample, this clonotype is medium-sized (0.01 to 0.1%). Sample time point: patch test 1, 2 weeks after DPC sensitization. Treatment: therapeutic diphenylcyclopropenone sensitization with weekly scalp DPC. The rearrangement uses TRBV14 and TRBJ2-1, with 13 nucleotides matching TRBD2. This clonotype originated in a woman under 40 with alopecia areata. Some clones in this sample may be carry-over from other donors' samples. The sequenced sample was whole blood, obtained in connection with sensitization to the hapten diphenylcyclopropenone (DPC). The CDR3 region is CASSSGLAGPYNEQFF. The CDR3 nucleotides are TGTGCCAGCAGCTCGGGACTAGCGGGGCCCTACAATGAGCAGTTCTTC. Supplemented by reference TRBV14 and TRBJ2-1, the full variable domain reads EAGVTQFPSHSVIEKGQTVTLRCDPISGHDNLYWYRRVMGKEIKFLLHFVKESKQDESGMPNNRFLAERTGGTYSTLKVQPAELEDSGVYFCASSSGLAGPYNEQFFGPGTRLTVL.